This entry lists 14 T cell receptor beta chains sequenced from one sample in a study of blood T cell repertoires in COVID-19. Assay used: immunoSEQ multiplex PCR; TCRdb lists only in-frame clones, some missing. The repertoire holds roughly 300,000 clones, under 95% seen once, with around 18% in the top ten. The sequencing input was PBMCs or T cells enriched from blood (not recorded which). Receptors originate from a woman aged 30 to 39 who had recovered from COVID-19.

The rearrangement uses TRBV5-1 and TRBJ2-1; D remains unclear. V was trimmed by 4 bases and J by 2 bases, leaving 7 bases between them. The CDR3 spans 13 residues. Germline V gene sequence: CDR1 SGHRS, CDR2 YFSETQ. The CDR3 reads CASSLDTYNEQFF. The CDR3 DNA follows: TGCGCCAGCAGCCTGGATACCTACAATGAGCAGTTCTTC.

The CDR3 sequence: CASSQEDRPGNTIYF. As DNA, the CDR3 is TGCGCCAGCAGCCAGGAGGACAGGCCTGGAAACACCATATATTTT. The genes are TRBV4-1 and TRBJ1-3; 7 bases are a match to TRBD1. The CDR3 spans 15 residues. Germline lookup yields CDR1 MGHRA and CDR2 YSYEKL. V gave up 3 bases and J gave up 2 bases; unmatched junction bases: 4.

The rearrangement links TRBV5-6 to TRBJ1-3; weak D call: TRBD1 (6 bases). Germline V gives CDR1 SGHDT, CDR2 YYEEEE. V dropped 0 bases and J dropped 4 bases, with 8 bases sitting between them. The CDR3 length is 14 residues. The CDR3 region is CASSLGQVGNTIYF. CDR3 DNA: TGTGCCAGCAGCTTGGGACAGGTCGGAAACACCATATATTTT.

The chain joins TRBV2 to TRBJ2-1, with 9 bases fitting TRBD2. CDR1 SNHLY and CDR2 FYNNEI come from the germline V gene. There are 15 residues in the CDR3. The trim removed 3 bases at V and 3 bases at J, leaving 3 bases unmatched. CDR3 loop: CASSEREGDYNEQFF. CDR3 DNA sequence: TGTGCCAGCAGTGAGCGGGAGGGGGACTACAATGAGCAGTTCTTC.

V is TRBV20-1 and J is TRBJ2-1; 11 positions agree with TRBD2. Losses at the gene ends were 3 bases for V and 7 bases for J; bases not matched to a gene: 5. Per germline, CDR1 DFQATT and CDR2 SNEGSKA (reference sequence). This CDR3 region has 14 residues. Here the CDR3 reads CSASTSGSRNEQFF. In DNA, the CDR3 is TGCAGTGCTAGTACTAGCGGGAGTCGAAATGAGCAGTTCTTC.

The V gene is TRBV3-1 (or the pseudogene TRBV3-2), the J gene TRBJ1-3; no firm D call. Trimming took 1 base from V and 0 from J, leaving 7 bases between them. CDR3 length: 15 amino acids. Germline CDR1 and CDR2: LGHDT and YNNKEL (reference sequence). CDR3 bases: TGTGCCAGCAGCCAAGGACTGACCTCTGGAAACACCATATATTTT. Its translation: CASSQGLTSGNTIYF.

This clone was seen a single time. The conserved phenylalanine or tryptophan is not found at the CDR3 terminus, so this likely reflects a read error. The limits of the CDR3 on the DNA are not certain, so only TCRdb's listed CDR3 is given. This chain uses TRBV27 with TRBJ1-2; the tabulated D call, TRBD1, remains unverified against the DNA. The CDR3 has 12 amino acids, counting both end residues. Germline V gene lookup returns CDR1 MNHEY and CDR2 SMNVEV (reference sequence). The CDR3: CASRTGGAPILL.

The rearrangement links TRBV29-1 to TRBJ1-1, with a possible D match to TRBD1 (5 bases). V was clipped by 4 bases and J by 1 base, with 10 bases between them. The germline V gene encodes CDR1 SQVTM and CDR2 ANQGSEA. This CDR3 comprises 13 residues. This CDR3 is CSVVSGGNTEAFF. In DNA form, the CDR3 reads TGCAGCGTTGTCTCGGGGGGGAACACTGAAGCTTTCTTT.

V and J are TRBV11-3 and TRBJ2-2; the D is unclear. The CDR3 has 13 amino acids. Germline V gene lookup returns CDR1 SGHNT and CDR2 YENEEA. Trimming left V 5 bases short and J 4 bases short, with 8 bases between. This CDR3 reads CASSPRITGELFF. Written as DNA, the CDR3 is TGTGCCAGCAGCCCGCGTATCACCGGGGAGCTGTTTTTT.

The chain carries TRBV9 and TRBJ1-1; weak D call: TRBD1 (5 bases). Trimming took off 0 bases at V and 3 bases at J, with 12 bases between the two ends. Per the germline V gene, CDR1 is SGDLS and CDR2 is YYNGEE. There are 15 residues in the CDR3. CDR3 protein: CASSVVSGGDTEAFF. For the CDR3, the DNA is TGTGCCAGCAGCGTAGTGTCAGGAGGGGACACTGAAGCTTTCTTT. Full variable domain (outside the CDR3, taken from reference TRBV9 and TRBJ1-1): DSGVTQTPKHLITATGQRVTLRCSPRSGDLSVYWYQQSLDQGLQFLIQYYNGEERAKGNILERFSAQQFPDLHSELNLSSLELGDSALYFCASSVVSGGDTEAFFGQGTRLTVV.

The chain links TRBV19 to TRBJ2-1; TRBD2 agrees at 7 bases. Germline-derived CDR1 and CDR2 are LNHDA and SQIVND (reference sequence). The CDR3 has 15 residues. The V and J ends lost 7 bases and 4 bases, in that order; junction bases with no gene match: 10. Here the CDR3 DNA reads TGTGCCAGTACCGGCGGGGGACTACCTTACAATGAGCAGTTCTTC. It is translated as CASTGGGLPYNEQFF. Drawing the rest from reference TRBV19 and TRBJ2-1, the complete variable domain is DGGITQSPKYLFRKEGQNVTLSCEQNLNHDAMYWYRQDPGQGLRLIYYSQIVNDFQKGDIAEGYSVSREKKESFPLTVTSAQKNPTAFYLCASTGGGLPYNEQFFGPGTRLTVL.

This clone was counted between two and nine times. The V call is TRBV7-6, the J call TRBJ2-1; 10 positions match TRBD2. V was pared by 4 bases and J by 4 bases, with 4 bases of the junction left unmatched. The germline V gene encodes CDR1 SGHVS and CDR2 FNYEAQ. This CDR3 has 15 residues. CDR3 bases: TGTGCCAGCAGCTCTACTAGCGGGGCTTACAATGAGCAGTTCTTC. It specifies CASSSTSGAYNEQFF.

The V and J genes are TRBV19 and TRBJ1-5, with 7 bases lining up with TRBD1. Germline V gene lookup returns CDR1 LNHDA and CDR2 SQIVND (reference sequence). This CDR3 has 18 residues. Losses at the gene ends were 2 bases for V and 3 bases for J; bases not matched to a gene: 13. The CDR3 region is CASSIWPRTGLVNQPQHF. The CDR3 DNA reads TGTGCCAGTAGTATATGGCCCCGGACAGGCCTGGTCAATCAGCCCCAGCATTTT. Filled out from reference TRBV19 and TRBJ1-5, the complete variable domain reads DGGITQSPKYLFRKEGQNVTLSCEQNLNHDAMYWYRQDPGQGLRLIYYSQIVNDFQKGDIAEGYSVSREKKESFPLTVTSAQKNPTAFYLCASSIWPRTGLVNQPQHFGDGTRLSIL.

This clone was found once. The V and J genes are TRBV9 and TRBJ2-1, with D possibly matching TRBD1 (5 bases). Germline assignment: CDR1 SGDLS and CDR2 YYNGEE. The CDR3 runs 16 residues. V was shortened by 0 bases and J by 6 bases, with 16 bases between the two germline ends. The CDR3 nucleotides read TGTGCCAGCAGCGTAGGGGGTAAGGGGCAGACCAATGAGCAGTTCTTC. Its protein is CASSVGGKGQTNEQFF.